Below, 30 T cell receptor beta chains from the same sample are listed, as sequenced in a study of cytomegalovirus exposure and HLA in healthy donors. With 60 Vbeta and 13 Jbeta primers, the PCR was carried out. Assay: immunoSEQ multiplex PCR; the TCRdb copy retains only in-frame clones and omits some. The sample shows about 130,000 clones, about 81% of them seen only once. What was sequenced was PBMCs. The receptors come from a woman younger than 45 in good health and CMV-seronegative.

The rearrangement uses TRBV9 and TRBJ1-1; D is unresolved. CDR1 SGDLS and CDR2 YYNGEE come from the germline V gene. This CDR3 is built from 14 residues. V gave up 3 bases and J gave up 0 bases, with 9 bases separating them. Here the CDR3 DNA reads TGTGCCAGCAGCGCTTACCAGATGAACACTGAAGCTTTCTTT. Protein sequence: CASSAYQMNTEAFF. Complete variable domain (other parts from reference TRBV9 and TRBJ1-1): DSGVTQTPKHLITATGQRVTLRCSPRSGDLSVYWYQQSLDQGLQFLIQYYNGEERAKGNILERFSAQQFPDLHSELNLSSLELGDSALYFCASSAYQMNTEAFFGQGTRLTVV.

The rearrangement links TRBV27 to TRBJ2-1; 8 bases agree with TRBD2. The CDR3 length is 15 residues. Per germline, CDR1 MNHEY and CDR2 SMNVEV (reference sequence). J was trimmed by 0 bases and V by 2 bases; bases with no gene match: 0. The DNA for the CDR3 is TGTGCCAGCAGTTTAAGCGGGAGCTCCTACAATGAGCAGTTCTTC. Its protein is CASSLSGSSYNEQFF.

About this clone: The same CDR3 is also encoded by other DNA sequences in this sample. This chain uses TRBV5-1 with TRBJ1-1; maybe TRBD1 (6 bases). This CDR3 is built from 14 residues. Per the germline V gene, CDR1 is SGHRS and CDR2 is YFSETQ. V was shortened by 2 bases and J by 3 bases, with 11 bases between the two germline ends. DNA of the CDR3: TGCGCCAGCAGCTTAGTAGGGGGGGACACTGAAGCTTTCTTT. Protein product: CASSLVGGDTEAFF.

The chain has TRBV6-5 and TRBJ2-2; TRBD2 aligns across 7 bases. This CDR3 region has 16 residues. The germline V gene encodes CDR1 MNHEY and CDR2 SVGAGI. Trimming cost V 0 bases and J 0 bases; bases outside gene matches: 1. The CDR3 spells CASSYSGLANTGELFF. For the CDR3, the DNA is TGTGCCAGCAGTTACTCCGGACTAGCGAACACCGGGGAGCTGTTTTTT.

The chain uses TRBV30 and TRBJ2-7; the D gene is possibly TRBD1 (6 bases). Between the trimmed V and J ends, which lost 0 bases and 6 bases, there was a span of 12 bases. This CDR3 has 13 amino acids. Per germline, CDR1 GTSNPN and CDR2 SVGIG (reference sequence). For the CDR3, the DNA is TGTGCCTGGAGTGTATGGTTGGGGGCCGAGCAGTACTTC. Translating it yields CAWSVWLGAEQYF.

This sequence joins TRBV27 and TRBJ1-5; no definite D call. The CDR3 sequence is 10 residues long. The V end was cut by 8 bases, the J end by 9 bases, with 8 bases between. CDR1 is MNHEY and CDR2 is SMNVEV in the germline V gene (reference sequence). DNA of the CDR3: TGTGCCAGCCGATCAGGGCCCCAGCATTTT. This encodes CASRSGPQHF.

This chain joins TRBV5-1 and TRBJ2-1; 10 nucleotides agree with TRBD2. J was trimmed by 7 bases and V by 0 bases; bases with no gene match: 16. The CDR3 spans 19 residues. The V gene's germline CDR1 is SGHRS and CDR2 YFSETQ. The CDR3 is CASSLAGASGRGGKNEQFF. CDR3 DNA sequence: TGCGCCAGCAGCTTGGCCGGGGCTAGCGGGAGAGGAGGGAAAAATGAGCAGTTCTTC.

CDR3 nucleotides: TGTGCCAGCAGTGAATTGAGGGTCTGGGGTGAAAAACTGTTTTTT. This encodes CASSELRVWGEKLFF. J is TRBJ1-4 and V is TRBV6-1; D is unclear. V lost 2 bases and J 7 bases, leaving 14 bases between the germline ends. The CDR3 is made up of 15 amino acids. Germline CDR1 is MNHNS and CDR2 is SASEGT.

This clone is medium-sized by share. V gene TRBV7-2 combines with J gene TRBJ1-1; tentatively, D is TRBD1 (5 bases). The CDR3 runs to 14 residues. V lost 1 base and J lost 1, with 7 bases in between. The germline V gene has CDR1 SGHTA and CDR2 FQGNSA. The CDR3 loop reads CASSLGQSNTEAFF. As DNA, the CDR3 is TGTGCCAGCAGCTTAGGACAGTCGAACACTGAAGCTTTCTTT.

The DNA of the CDR3 is TGTGCCAGCAGCCCAGGACTAGCGGGAGAGGGGTACCAAGAGACCCAGTACTTC. The encoded protein is CASSPGLAGEGYQETQYF. The rearrangement uses TRBV7-2 and TRBJ2-5; TRBD2 matches 13 bases. After removal of 5 bases from V and 0 bases from J, the junction contained 9 bases not matched to a gene. This CDR3 has 18 amino acids. Germline-derived CDR1 and CDR2 are SGHTA and FQGNSA.

The CDR3 DNA is TGCGCCAGCAGCCCCAGGGCCGGGACAGGGTACAATGAGCAGTTCTTC. It specifies CASSPRAGTGYNEQFF. V and J are TRBV5-1 and TRBJ2-1; 9 bases map to TRBD1. There are 16 residues in the CDR3. The V and J ends lost 4 bases and 4 bases, in that order; junction bases with no gene match: 9. Looked up from germline, CDR1 is SGHRS and CDR2 is YFSETQ.

Details on this clone: The germline gene is not matched at one end of the junction; a read error may be the cause. The genes are TRBV15 and TRBJ1-2, with TRBD1 matching 7 bases. This CDR3 is 17 amino acids long. CDR1 is LNHNV, CDR2 YYDKDF, per germline (reference sequence). For the CDR3, the DNA is TGTGCCACCGGCAGAGATAGGGGGCAGGGGGACAACTATGGCTACACCTTC. Translating it yields CATGRDRGQGDNYGYTF.

V gene TRBV28 combines with J gene TRBJ2-3; 8 nucleotides match TRBD1. V lost 3 bases and J lost 2; bases outside the gene matches: 4. CDR1 is MDHEN and CDR2 is SYDVKM in the germline V gene. The CDR3 length is 15 residues. The CDR3 is CASSFQGASTDTQYF. The CDR3 bases are TGTGCCAGCAGTTTCCAGGGGGCGTCCACAGATACGCAGTATTTT. The full variable domain, its missing parts supplied by reference TRBV28 and TRBJ2-3, is DVKVTQSSRYLVKRTGEKVFLECVQDMDHENMFWYRQDPGLGLRLIYFSYDVKMKEKGDIPEGYSVSREKKERFSLILESASTNQTSMYLCASSFQGASTDTQYFGPGTRLTVL.

CDR3 sequence reads: CASSLSPGGNNSPLHF. CDR3 nucleotides: TGTGCCAGCAGTTTATCCCCGGGGGGAAATAATTCACCCCTCCACTTT. The V gene is TRBV27, the J gene TRBJ1-6; perhaps TRBD1 as D (5 bases). CDR1 and CDR2 from the germline V gene are MNHEY and SMNVEV (reference sequence). The CDR3 totals 16 residues. V was pared by 0 bases and J by 5 bases, with 11 bases between.

The V call is TRBV10-3, the J call TRBJ2-1; D not resolved. Germline V gene sequence: CDR1 ENHRY, CDR2 SYGVKD. The CDR3 contains 11 residues. Between the trimmed V and J ends, which lost 4 bases and 5 bases, there was a span of 3 bases. This CDR3 reads CAISANNEQFF. CDR3 in DNA: TGTGCCATCAGTGCAAACAATGAGCAGTTCTTC.

This chain connects TRBV15 to TRBJ2-7, with TRBD1 as a possible D gene (6 bases). The V gene lost 4 bases and the J gene lost 0 bases, with 13 bases spanning the gap. This CDR3 has 15 amino acids. The germline V gene has CDR1 LNHNV and CDR2 YYDKDF (reference sequence). The CDR3 loop is CATSTRQALSYEQYF. The CDR3 nucleotides are TGTGCCACCAGCACTCGACAGGCGCTCTCCTACGAGCAGTACTTC.

The chain joins TRBV21-1 to TRBJ2-1; the tabulated D call, TRBD2, remains unverified against the DNA. TRBV21-1 is flagged as a pseudogene. The CDR3 contains 16 residues. CDR3 DNA: TGTGCCAGCAGCTCAAACGGACTAGCGGGAGGGTGTGAGCAGTTCTTC. Translating it yields CASSSNGLAGGCEQFF.

The chain links TRBV7-6 to TRBJ2-3; 8 nucleotides agree with TRBD2. This CDR3 is built from 19 residues. CDR1 and CDR2 from the germline V gene are SGHVS and FNYEAQ. V lost 6 bases to trimming and J lost 0 bases; unmatched junction nucleotides: 17. The CDR3 region has the DNA TGTGCCAGCAGTCTTTTATCCGACTTACCGGGAGGGAGCACAGATACGCAGTATTTT. It encodes CASSLLSDLPGGSTDTQYF.

The CDR3 region is CASSLGPGGLVNTEAFF. The DNA for the CDR3 is TGTGCCAGCAGCTTGGGGCCAGGAGGGCTGGTGAACACTGAAGCTTTCTTT. The V gene is TRBV5-4, the J gene TRBJ1-1; D is unresolved. Germline V lookup: CDR1 SGHNT, CDR2 YYREEE (reference sequence). The length of the CDR3 is 17 residues. V shed 0 bases and J shed 0 bases, with 15 bases lying between them. Filled out from reference TRBV5-4 and TRBJ1-1, the complete variable domain reads ETGVTQSPTHLIKTRGQQVTLRCSSQSGHNTVSWYQQALGQGPQFIFQYYREEENGRGNFPPRFSGLQFPNYSSELNVNALELDDSALYLCASSLGPGGLVNTEAFFGQGTRLTVV.

The genes are TRBV9 and TRBJ1-1, with a possible D match to TRBD1 (5 bases). V gave up 2 bases and J gave up 1 base, with 9 bases separating them. The CDR3 runs to 14 residues. Looked up from germline, CDR1 is SGDLS and CDR2 is YYNGEE. The CDR3 coding sequence is TGTGCCAGCAGCGTTCAGGGTGGGAACACTGAAGCTTTCTTT. Protein: CASSVQGGNTEAFF.

This clone was seen only once. Other DNA sequences in this specimen translate into the identical CDR3. This chain links TRBV11-2 with TRBJ2-7; TRBD1 matches at 12 bases. V lost 5 bases, J lost 7 bases, and 3 bases stayed unmatched. Germline loops: CDR1 SGHAT, CDR2 FQNNGV. The CDR3 length is 13 residues. The DNA for the CDR3 is TGTGCCAGCAGCCGGGACAGGGGGCGGGAGCAGTACTTC. Its protein is CASSRDRGREQYF.

The chain carries TRBV4-2 and TRBJ2-6; 12 nucleotides agree with TRBD1. The germline CDR1 and CDR2 sequences are LGHNA and YNFKEQ. Losses at the gene ends were 3 bases for V and 3 bases for J; bases not matched to a gene: 9. The CDR3 covers 19 residues. CDR3 residues: CASSQDGTGGIGGANVLTF. In nucleotides, the CDR3 is TGTGCCAGCAGCCAGGACGGGACAGGGGGCATAGGTGGGGCCAACGTCCTGACTTTC.

V usage is TRBV7-3 and J usage is TRBJ1-2, with 9 bases lining up with TRBD1. J was trimmed by 8 bases and V by 2 bases; bases with no gene match: 9. Germline lookup yields CDR1 SGHTA and CDR2 FQGTGA. CDR3 length: 15 amino acids. CDR3: CASSLYNRGPEGYTF. CDR3 sequence (DNA): TGTGCCAGCAGCTTATATAACAGGGGGCCAGAAGGCTACACCTTC.

This clone has only a few counts. DNA of the CDR3: TGCAGCGCCGCTAGAGGGGGCGCGACTGAAGCTTTCTTT. As protein: CSAARGGATEAFF. V usage is TRBV29-1 and J usage is TRBJ1-1; 7 nucleotides match TRBD1. The CDR3 consists of 13 residues. The V gene's germline CDR1 is SQVTM and CDR2 ANQGSEA. The junction had 10 bases not matched to a gene; V was cut back by 7 bases and J by 5 bases.

This clone was seen more than once but under ten times. This chain's CDR3 is CASSYPGGGSTDTQYF. The CDR3 nucleotides are TGCGCCAGCAGCTACCCCGGCGGGGGCTCCACAGATACGCAGTATTTT. This chain joins TRBV5-1 and TRBJ2-3; weak D call: TRBD2 (7 bases). The germline gives CDR1 SGHRS, CDR2 YFSETQ. Deletions cut 3 bases from V and 2 bases from J, with 16 bases between. The CDR3 sequence is 16 residues long.

The chain joins TRBV19 to TRBJ1-2; the match to TRBD1 covers 9 bases. The CDR3 has 13 amino acids. Unmatched junction bases numbered 3, after V lost 5 bases and J lost 5 bases. Germline V gene data show CDR1 as LNHDA and CDR2 as SQIVND (reference sequence). The CDR3 reads CASSAGTGYGYTF. CDR3 nucleotide sequence: TGTGCCAGTAGTGCCGGGACAGGGTATGGCTACACCTTC.

A single count supports this clone. V is TRBV18 and J is TRBJ2-4; D is perhaps TRBD1 (5 bases). Trimming shortened V by 0 bases and J by 1 base, and 10 bases separated the two germline ends. CDR3 size: 16 residues. Germline values: CDR1 KGHSH, CDR2 LQKENI. The CDR3, as DNA: TGTGCCAGCTCACCACCAGGGTCAGGGGCCAAAAACATTCAGTACTTC. Amino acids: CASSPPGSGAKNIQYF.

The rearrangement joins TRBV27 to TRBJ2-2; the match to TRBD1 covers 8 bases. CDR3 length: 15 amino acids. The trim removed 9 bases at V and 3 bases at J, leaving 9 bases unmatched. Germline V gene lookup returns CDR1 MNHEY and CDR2 SMNVEV (reference sequence). The DNA of the CDR3 is TGTGCCAGACTCTCGGACAGGGTCGACACCGGGGAGCTGTTTTTT. This encodes CARLSDRVDTGELFF.

The rearrangement uses TRBV4-1 and TRBJ1-2; 10 positions agree with TRBD1. V was pared by 4 bases and J by 4 bases, with 9 bases of the junction left unmatched. Germline V gives CDR1 MGHRA, CDR2 YSYEKL. The CDR3 spans 16 residues. The chain's CDR3 is CASSPGTGELIYGYTF. The CDR3 DNA reads TGCGCCAGCAGCCCGGGGACAGGGGAATTGATCTATGGCTACACCTTC.

The chain couples TRBV5-4 to TRBJ2-5; 11 bases are a match to TRBD1. Germline CDR1 SGHNT, CDR2 YYREEE (reference sequence). V gave up 6 bases and J gave up 5 bases; unmatched junction bases: 9. The CDR3 totals 15 residues. The CDR3 protein is CASTVRTGGSETQYF. The CDR3 nucleotides are TGTGCCAGCACCGTTCGGACAGGGGGCTCGGAGACCCAGTACTTC.